The clone carrying this T cell receptor (beta chain) was seen once. As yet, its antigen is unknown. This CDR3 is 15 amino acids long. The V segment lost 0 bases and the J segment 14 bases; nucleotides outside the gene matches: 10. Germline CDR1 SGHRS, CDR2 YFSETQ. PCR employed 60 Vbeta and 13 Jbeta primers. The table came from immunoSEQ multiplex PCR; TCRdb's copy has only in-frame clones and leaves some out. The sample records about 97,000 clones, around 72% being singletons. These data originate in a study of cytomegalovirus exposure and HLA in healthy donors. Study-wide results and limits: Prediction of most subjects' HLA-A and HLA-B alleles by TCR beta sequences was reportedly accurate. Analyses of presence and absence presupposed an approximately uniform sequencing depth across donors. Several top significant clusters appeared, in a later analysis, to be linked to common viral pathogens.

Sequencing was carried out using PBMCs. This TCR was sampled from a man aged 40-50 years in good health and CMV-seronegative. The V call is TRBV5-1, the J call TRBJ2-1; 11 bases are a match to TRBD2. CDR3 in amino acids: CASSLASGGSQSKFF. The CDR3 nucleotides are TGCGCCAGCAGCTTGGCTAGCGGGGGGTCCCAATCTAAGTTCTTC.